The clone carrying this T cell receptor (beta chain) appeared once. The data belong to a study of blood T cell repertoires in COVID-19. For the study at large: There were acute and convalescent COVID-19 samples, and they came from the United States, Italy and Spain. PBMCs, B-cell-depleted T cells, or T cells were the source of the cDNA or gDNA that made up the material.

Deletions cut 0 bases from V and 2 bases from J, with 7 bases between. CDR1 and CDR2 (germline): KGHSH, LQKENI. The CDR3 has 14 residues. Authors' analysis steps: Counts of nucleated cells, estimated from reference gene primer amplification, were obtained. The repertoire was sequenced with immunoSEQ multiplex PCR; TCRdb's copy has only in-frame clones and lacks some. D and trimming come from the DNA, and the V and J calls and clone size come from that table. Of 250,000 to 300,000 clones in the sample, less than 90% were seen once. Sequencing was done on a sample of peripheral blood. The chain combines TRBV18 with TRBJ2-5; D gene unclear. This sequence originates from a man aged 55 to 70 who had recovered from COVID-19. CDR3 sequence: CASSPPSKQETQYF. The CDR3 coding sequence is TGTGCCAGCTCACCACCGAGCAAACAAGAGACCCAGTACTTC.